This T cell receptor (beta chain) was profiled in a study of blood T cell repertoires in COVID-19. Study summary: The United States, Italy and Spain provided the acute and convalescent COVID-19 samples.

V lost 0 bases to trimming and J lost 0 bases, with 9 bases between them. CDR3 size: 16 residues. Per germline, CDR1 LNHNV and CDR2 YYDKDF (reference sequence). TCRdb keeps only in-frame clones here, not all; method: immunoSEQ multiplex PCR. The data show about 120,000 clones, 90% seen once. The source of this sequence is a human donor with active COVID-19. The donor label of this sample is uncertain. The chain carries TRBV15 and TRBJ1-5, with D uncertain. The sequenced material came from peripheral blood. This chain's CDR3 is CATSRDRAYSNQPQHF. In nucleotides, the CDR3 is TGTGCCACCAGCAGAGATCGAGCTTATAGCAATCAGCCCCAGCATTTT.